Each of the 7 T cell receptor beta chains below was sequenced from the same sample in a study of Graves' ophthalmopathy and Graves' hyperthyroidism. The authors amplified TCR beta CDR3 regions, and they did so from RNA transcripts for repertoire sequencing. Second-round multiplex PCR came after a first-round RT-PCR that employed HTBI primers. Each CDR3 protein gets one entry after TCRdb re-called the multiplex PCR reads with MiXCR. The top ten hold less than 55% of the sample, which has 650,000 to 900,000 distinct CDR3 sequences, approximately 40% seen once. Sequences were obtained from peripheral blood. These receptors were collected from an adult man with Graves' ophthalmopathy.

This clonotype was seen many times. The rearrangement joins TRBV7-2 to TRBJ2-7; perhaps TRBD1 as D (5 bases). The ends were cut back, 5 bases at V and 3 bases at J, with 8 bases in the middle. The germline CDR1 and CDR2 sequences are SGHTA and FQGNSA. There are 12 residues in the CDR3. The CDR3 sequence is CASSAGHYEQYF. In DNA, the CDR3 is TGTGCCAGCAGCGCCGGACACTACGAGCAGTACTTC.

The sample holds a few counts of this clonotype. This chain joins TRBV7-2 and TRBJ1-5; 11 bases are a match to TRBD1. Trimming at V came to 6 bases and at J to 0 bases, leaving 10 bases not matched to a gene. The germline CDR1 and CDR2 sequences are SGHTA and FQGNSA. This CDR3 has 18 amino acids. The CDR3: CASSFFGQGAHSNQPQHF. The CDR3 DNA reads as TGTGCCAGCAGTTTTTTTGGACAGGGGGCCCATAGCAATCAGCCCCAGCATTTT.

This sequence joins TRBV7-9 and TRBJ1-4; D may be TRBD1 (6 bases). This CDR3 contains 15 residues. Per germline, CDR1 SEHNR and CDR2 FQNEAQ (reference sequence). Trimming shortened V by 8 bases and J by 2 bases, and 15 bases separated the two germline ends. CDR3 sequence (DNA): TGTGCCAGCGATACCTCAGGACAGACTAATGAAAAACTGTTTTTT. Translation gives CASDTSGQTNEKLFF. Based on the CDR3 plus reference TRBV7-9 and TRBJ1-4, the full variable domain is DTGVSQNPRHKITKRGQNVTFRCDPISEHNRLYWYRQTLGQGPEFLTYFQNEAQLEKSRLLSDRFSAERPKGSFSTLEIQRTEQGDSAMYLCASDTSGQTNEKLFFGSGTQLSVL.

The chain has TRBV3-1 and TRBJ2-5; D ambiguous. The CDR3 length is 15 residues. Trimming left V 3 bases short and J 2 bases short, with 13 bases between. Per the germline V gene, CDR1 is LGHDT and CDR2 is YNNKEL (reference sequence). Here the CDR3 DNA reads TGTGCCAGCAGCCATGCCGGACGAACTCAAGAGACCCAGTACTTC. Protein product: CASSHAGRTQETQYF.

V usage is TRBV19 and J usage is TRBJ2-7, with D perhaps matching TRBD2 (5 bases). Looked up from germline, CDR1 is LNHDA and CDR2 is SQIVND (reference sequence). Trimming pared 5 bases from V and 5 bases from J, leaving 16 bases between. This CDR3 has 14 amino acids. The CDR3 region has the DNA TGTGCCAGTAGTCCTTGGCTAAACGGGGACGAGCAGTACTTC. Translation gives CASSPWLNGDEQYF. The complete variable domain, with remaining parts taken from reference TRBV19 and TRBJ2-7, reads DGGITQSPKYLFRKEGQNVTLSCEQNLNHDAMYWYRQDPGQGLRLIYYSQIVNDFQKGDIAEGYSVSREKKESFPLTVTSAQKNPTAFYLCASSPWLNGDEQYFGPGTRLTVT.

The chain joins TRBV5-1 to TRBJ2-7; 9 positions match TRBD1. Germline values: CDR1 SGHRS, CDR2 YFSETQ. The CDR3 covers 15 residues. Trimming at V came to 0 bases and at J to 3 bases, leaving 4 bases not matched to a gene. This chain's CDR3 is CASSLGQGVGYEQYF. In DNA, the CDR3 is TGCGCCAGCAGCTTGGGACAGGGGGTTGGCTACGAGCAGTACTTC. The full variable domain, completed using reference TRBV5-1 and TRBJ2-7, is KAGVTQTPRYLIKTRGQQVTLSCSPISGHRSVSWYQQTPGQGLQFLFEYFSETQRNKGNFPGRFSGRQFSNSRSEMNVSTLELGDSALYLCASSLGQGVGYEQYFGPGTRLTVT.

This clonotype was counted at least ten times. This rearrangement joins TRBV6-5 to TRBJ1-1; D gene unclear. With 6 bases removed from V and 4 bases from J, the gap between germline ends came to 9 bases. CDR3 length equals 12 residues. The germline V gene has CDR1 MNHEY and CDR2 SVGAGI. CDR3 in amino acids: CASSTWGTEAFF. CDR3 coding DNA: TGTGCCAGCAGCACTTGGGGCACTGAAGCTTTCTTT.